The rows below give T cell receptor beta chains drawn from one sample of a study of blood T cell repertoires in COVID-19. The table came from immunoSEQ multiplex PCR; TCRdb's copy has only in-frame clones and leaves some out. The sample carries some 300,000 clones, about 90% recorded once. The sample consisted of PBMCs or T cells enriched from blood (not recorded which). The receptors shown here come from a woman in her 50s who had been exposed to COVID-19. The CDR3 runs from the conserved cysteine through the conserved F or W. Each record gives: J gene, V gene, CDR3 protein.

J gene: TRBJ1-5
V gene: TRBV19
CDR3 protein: CASSYQPQHF

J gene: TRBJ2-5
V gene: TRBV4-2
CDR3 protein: CASSQDSTTAETQYF

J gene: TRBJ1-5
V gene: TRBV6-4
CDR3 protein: CASPLRTGGLGQPQHF

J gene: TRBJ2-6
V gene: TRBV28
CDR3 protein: CASSKGEAGANVLTF

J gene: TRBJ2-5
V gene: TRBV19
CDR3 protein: CASSRPGVQETQYF

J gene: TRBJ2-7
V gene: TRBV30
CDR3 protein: CAWRPHGPGGREQYF

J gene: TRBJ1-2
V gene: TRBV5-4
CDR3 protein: CASRGTNYGYTF

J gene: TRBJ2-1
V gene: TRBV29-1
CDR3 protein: CSVGALSTYNEQFF

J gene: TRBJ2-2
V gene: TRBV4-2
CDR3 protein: CASRLQGAGELFF

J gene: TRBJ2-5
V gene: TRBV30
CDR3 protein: CAWSVRGVQETQYF

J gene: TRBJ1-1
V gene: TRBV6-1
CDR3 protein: CASSEHLVIRGDAFF

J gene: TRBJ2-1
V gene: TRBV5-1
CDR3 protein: CASSLATGTRTPDEQFF

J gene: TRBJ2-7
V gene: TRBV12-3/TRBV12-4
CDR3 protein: CASQGRPRSEQYF

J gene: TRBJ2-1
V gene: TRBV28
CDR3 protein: CASSEPDRAISEQFF